The 19 T cell receptor beta chains listed next were all sequenced from one sample in a study of cytomegalovirus exposure and HLA in healthy donors. A multiplex PCR was run with 60 Vbeta primers and 13 Jbeta primers. Here immunoSEQ multiplex PCR was the method, and the copy in TCRdb shows in-frame clones only, minus some. The table has 65,000 to 90,000 clones, 78% seen once. The sequencing input was PBMCs. Receptors originate from a woman aged 40 to 55 in good health and CMV-seropositive.

CDR3 coding DNA: TGTGCCAGCAGTTACTACGGACTAACCTACGAGCAGTACTTC. Its protein is CASSYYGLTYEQYF. This chain connects TRBV6-5 to TRBJ2-7; a weak D match, TRBD2 (6 bases). Trimming left V 1 base short and J 2 bases short, with 9 bases between. The germline gives CDR1 MNHEY, CDR2 SVGAGI. The CDR3 covers 14 residues.

The chain uses TRBV28 and TRBJ2-7; no definite D call. Germline assignment: CDR1 MDHEN and CDR2 SYDVKM. V lost 3 bases and J 5 bases, leaving 5 bases between the germline ends. This CDR3 region has 11 residues. DNA for the CDR3: TGTGCCAGCAGTTTTGGGCACGAGCAGTACTTC. This translates into CASSFGHEQYF.

This clone was observed a single time. This sequence joins TRBV19 and TRBJ1-1; 8 nucleotides agree with TRBD1. This CDR3 comprises 15 residues. Looked up from germline, CDR1 is LNHDA and CDR2 is SQIVND (reference sequence). After removal of 7 bases from V and 3 bases from J, the junction contained 10 bases not matched to a gene. CDR3 loop: CASTTRQGLHTEAFF. CDR3 nucleotide sequence: TGTGCCAGTACCACCCGACAGGGGTTGCACACTGAAGCTTTCTTT.

The chain is built from TRBV30 and TRBJ2-5, with 7 bases aligning to TRBD1. Germline-derived CDR1 and CDR2 are GTSNPN and SVGIG (reference sequence). With 1 base clipped from V and 7 bases from J, the junction kept 9 bases outside the gene matches. The CDR3 has 14 amino acids. Here the CDR3 DNA reads TGTGCCTGGAGTGGGGACAGAAGTTCGGGGACCCAGTACTTC. Protein: CAWSGDRSSGTQYF.

The chain carries TRBV2 and TRBJ2-7; 8 bases are a match to TRBD2. The CDR3 runs 15 residues. The germline CDR1 and CDR2 sequences are SNHLY and FYNNEI. The trim removed 0 bases at V and 4 bases at J, leaving 5 bases unmatched. The CDR3 reads CASSEASGMRYEQYF. The CDR3 region has the DNA TGTGCCAGCAGTGAAGCTAGCGGGATGAGGTACGAGCAGTACTTC. Based on the CDR3 plus reference TRBV2 and TRBJ2-7, the full variable domain is EPEVTQTPSHQVTQMGQEVILRCVPISNHLYFYWYRQILGQKVEFLVSFYNNEISEKSEIFDDQFSVERPDGSNFTLKIRSTKLEDSAMYFCASSEASGMRYEQYFGPGTRLTVT.

This chain connects TRBV6-1 to TRBJ2-1; TRBD1 aligns across 8 bases. V dropped 10 bases and J dropped 6; count of bases not matched to a gene: 8. This CDR3 is built from 13 residues. Germline values: CDR1 MNHNS, CDR2 SASEGT. In DNA form, the CDR3 reads TGTGCCACGTATTGGACAGGGCGCAATGAGCAGTTCTTC. Translated, it gives CATYWTGRNEQFF.

This clone appeared a few times. The chain has TRBV28 and TRBJ2-7, with TRBD1 identical over 10 bases. The CDR3 extends over 14 amino acids. The V and J ends lost 4 bases and 2 bases, in that order; junction bases with no gene match: 2. The germline gives CDR1 MDHEN, CDR2 SYDVKM. CDR3 residues: CASSSGQGPYEQYF. The CDR3 coding sequence is TGTGCCAGCAGTTCGGGACAGGGGCCCTACGAGCAGTACTTC.

The rearrangement links TRBV7-9 to TRBJ1-2; 7 positions match TRBD1. This CDR3 is 15 amino acids long. From germline, CDR1 is SEHNR and CDR2 FQNEAQ (reference sequence). The J segment lost 0 bases and the V segment lost 6 bases, leaving 7 bases of the junction unmatched. CDR3 sequence reads: CASSPGQPTNYGYTF. The CDR3 coding sequence is TGTGCCAGCAGTCCGGGACAGCCCACTAACTATGGCTACACCTTC.

The chain has TRBV10-3 and TRBJ1-4, with 8 bases aligning to TRBD1. The CDR3 loop spans 14 amino acids. Germline CDR1 is ENHRY and CDR2 is SYGVKD. The V gene end was trimmed by 5 bases and the J gene end by 4 bases; junction bases not matched to a gene: 3. The CDR3 loop reads CAISPQGDNEKLFF. As DNA, the CDR3 is TGTGCCATCAGTCCACAGGGGGATAATGAAAAACTGTTTTTT.

This chain joins TRBV5-6 and TRBJ1-1; D uncertain. Germline V CDR1 and CDR2: SGHDT, YYEEEE. Trimming left V 4 bases short and J 0 bases short, with 13 bases between. The CDR3 loop spans 15 amino acids. CDR3 sequence: CASSNGGILNTEAFF. Written as DNA, the CDR3 is TGTGCCAGCAGCAATGGCGGTATTTTGAACACTGAAGCTTTCTTT.

V gene TRBV19 combines with J gene TRBJ2-7, with 8 positions matching TRBD1. This CDR3 comprises 14 residues. Germline CDR1 LNHDA, CDR2 SQIVND (reference sequence). V trimming: 3 bases; J trimming: 3 bases; junction bases outside the gene matches: 4. CDR3 residues: CASSIRTGSYEQYF. CDR3 DNA sequence: TGTGCCAGTAGTATCCGGACAGGGAGCTACGAGCAGTACTTC.

V usage is TRBV7-3 and J usage is TRBJ2-6; 10 nucleotides agree with TRBD2. In germline, CDR1 is SGHTA, CDR2 FQGTGA. J was trimmed by 3 bases and V by 3 bases; bases with no gene match: 2. This CDR3 is built from 16 residues. The CDR3 DNA sequence: TGTGCCAGCAGCTTGGCTAGCGGGGGTGGGGCCAACGTCCTGACTTTC. Its translation is CASSLASGGGANVLTF.

This clone was detected only once. The chain carries TRBV5-1 and TRBJ2-7, with TRBD2 as a possible D gene (5 bases). With 0 bases removed from V and 2 bases from J, the gap between germline ends came to 9 bases. CDR1 and CDR2 (germline): SGHRS, YFSETQ. This CDR3 spans 14 amino acids. The CDR3 bases are TGCGCCAGCAGCTTGGGCTTAGCGACCTACGAGCAGTACTTC. Its translation is CASSLGLATYEQYF.

The rearrangement links TRBV5-4 to TRBJ2-5, with 7 bases lining up with TRBD1. The CDR3 runs to 14 residues. With V trimmed by 3 bases and J by 2 bases, 4 bases remained unmatched. Germline values: CDR1 SGHNT, CDR2 YYREEE (reference sequence). The CDR3 DNA is TGTGCCAGCAGCTCGCCGGGACAGCAAGAGACCCAGTACTTC. Its translation: CASSSPGQQETQYF.

The rearrangement uses TRBV27 and TRBJ1-5, with 8 bases lining up with TRBD1. Trimming at V came to 6 bases and at J to 7 bases, leaving 5 bases not matched to a gene. This CDR3 comprises 13 residues. The germline CDR1 and CDR2 sequences are MNHEY and SMNVEV (reference sequence). The CDR3 is CASSQGAGQPQHF. CDR3 in DNA: TGTGCCAGCAGCCAGGGGGCTGGACAGCCCCAGCATTTT.

The V and J genes are TRBV15 and TRBJ1-5; maybe TRBD1 (6 bases). Germline CDR1 and CDR2: LNHNV and YYDKDF (reference sequence). The CDR3 contains 13 residues. Trimming shortened V by 0 bases and J by 8 bases, and 8 bases separated the two germline ends. The DNA of the CDR3 is TGTGCCACCAGCAGAGAGGCAGGGGAGCCCCAGCATTTT. This gives the protein CATSREAGEPQHF.

The genes are TRBV5-1 and TRBJ2-7; tentatively, D is TRBD2 (5 bases). The V end lost 5 bases, the J end lost 2 bases, and 11 bases lay between the germline ends. Germline CDR1 is SGHRS and CDR2 is YFSETQ. This CDR3 has 13 residues. This CDR3 is CASRPDGTYEQYF. Here the CDR3 DNA reads TGCGCCAGCAGGCCGGACGGGACCTACGAGCAGTACTTC.

This clone was observed a handful of times. The CDR3 DNA reads as TGTGCCAGCAGCCAATACAGGGCGGCCTACGAGCAGTACTTC. Amino acid sequence: CASSQYRAAYEQYF. V gene TRBV4-2 combines with J gene TRBJ2-7; D might be TRBD1 (6 bases). The CDR3 length is 14 residues. V was trimmed by 2 bases and J by 2 bases, leaving 10 bases between them. Germline values: CDR1 LGHNA, CDR2 YNFKEQ.

This clone was observed a single time. The rearrangement uses TRBV6-1 and TRBJ1-5, with a possible D match to TRBD1 (5 bases). Germline V gives CDR1 MNHNS, CDR2 SASEGT. The CDR3 runs to 17 residues. The V and J ends lost 2 bases and 4 bases respectively, with 18 bases between them. The CDR3 spells CASSEFGYGADNQPQHF. The CDR3 coding sequence is TGTGCCAGCAGTGAATTTGGGTATGGGGCAGATAATCAGCCCCAGCATTTT.